The sequence of this TCR beta chain was determined in a study of T cell responses to AZD1222 COVID-19 vaccine. As concerns this clone: Its specificity is unknown.

Germline V CDR1 and CDR2: SNHLY, FYNNEI. V was shortened by 5 bases and J by 2 bases, with 9 bases between the two germline ends. The CDR3 has 13 residues. Study-wide points: Baseline seropositivity occurred in only a handful of AZD1222 recipients. Regions 160-218 and 743-854 dominated among vaccine-associated CD4 TCRs spanning spike. No day 14 peak samples; only post-peak repertoires were characterized.

Data came from immunoSEQ multiplex PCR; TCRdb stores just in-frame clones and leaves some out. This sample has around 130,000 clones, with roughly 84% found just once. Specimen: peripheral blood, collected on day 0 of AZD1222 vaccination. This sequence originates from an adult in good health. The gene calls are TRBV2 and TRBJ1-2; D call uncertain. CDR3 protein: CASSPPDNYGYTF. The CDR3 nucleotides are TGTGCCAGCAGTCCCCCAGACAACTATGGCTACACCTTC.